This entry lists 3 T cell receptor beta chains sequenced from one sample in a study of T-cell memory formation after mild COVID-19. A single record per CDR3 protein comes from TCRdb applying MiXCR to the 5' RACE reads. Among 350,000 to 450,000 distinct CDR3 sequences, around 19% were seen once, and the ten largest hold approximately 8.1%. The specimen was PBMCs or a T cell subset sorted from them (not recorded which). These receptors all stem from an adult woman who had mild COVID-19 (a few samples of this study predate the infection). Cell type and time point are not known.

This clonotype has a handful of counts. The chain has TRBV3-1 and TRBJ1-2; D not resolved. The germline gives CDR1 LGHDT, CDR2 YNNKEL (reference sequence). The CDR3 covers 16 residues. The V end was cut by 6 bases, the J end by 8 bases, with 25 bases between. CDR3 nucleotides: TGTGCCAGCAGTTCGACATCGTTGGGCCCCTTGCAGGGCTACACCTTC. Its translation is CASSSTSLGPLQGYTF.

This clonotype was detected a few times. This chain's CDR3 is CATISDASGSFREQFF. CDR3 coding DNA: TGTGCCACCATCTCCGACGCTAGCGGGAGTTTCCGAGAGCAGTTCTTC. The chain employs TRBV15 and TRBJ2-1; 10 positions match TRBD2. This CDR3 spans 16 amino acids. Germline V gene data show CDR1 as LNHNV and CDR2 as YYDKDF (reference sequence). The V gene end was trimmed by 7 bases and the J gene end by 10 bases; junction bases not matched to a gene: 16.

This clonotype was seen a few times. The chain uses TRBV7-8 and TRBJ2-2; 8 bases fit TRBD2. CDR1 and CDR2 from the germline V gene are SGHVS and FQNEAQ. This CDR3 comprises 16 residues. After removal of 1 base from V and 2 bases from J, the junction contained 3 bases not matched to a gene. The CDR3 region is CASSLGAGGNTGELFF. Written as DNA, the CDR3 is TGTGCCAGCAGCTTAGGTGCGGGGGGAAACACCGGGGAGCTGTTTTTT.